The 14 T cell receptor beta chains below come from one sample, sequenced in a study of control samples from healthy donors and cancer patients. Assay used: immunoSEQ multiplex PCR; TCRdb lists only in-frame clones, some missing. This table holds roughly 120,000 clones, 80% to 90% found once. Sequenced: PBMCs. The receptors were gathered from a woman in her 50s with colorectal cancer.

This chain links TRBV29-1 with TRBJ2-1; D may be TRBD2 (6 bases). V was shortened by 7 bases and J by 8 bases, with 15 bases between the two germline ends. Germline V lookup: CDR1 SQVTM, CDR2 ANQGSEA. This CDR3 is built from 12 residues. The CDR3 region is CSGSLADDEQFF. The CDR3 DNA sequence: TGCAGCGGGTCGTTAGCGGACGATGAGCAGTTCTTC.

This rearrangement joins TRBV19 to TRBJ1-3, with TRBD1 as a possible D gene (5 bases). Trimming pared 4 bases from V and 0 bases from J, leaving 7 bases between. Germline CDR1 is LNHDA and CDR2 is SQIVND (reference sequence). The CDR3 consists of 14 residues. Here the CDR3 reads CASSKDNSGNTIYF. The CDR3 nucleotides are TGTGCCAGTAGTAAGGACAACTCTGGAAACACCATATATTTT.

The chain couples TRBV3-1 (or the pseudogene TRBV3-2) to TRBJ2-5, with 9 bases lining up with TRBD2. The junction had 3 bases not matched to a gene; V was cut back by 6 bases and J by 4 bases. CDR1 LGHDT and CDR2 YNNKEL come from the germline V gene (reference sequence). The CDR3 totals 13 residues. The CDR3 coding sequence is TGTGCCAGCAGTGGCGGGAGGGGAGAGACCCAGTACTTC. It specifies CASSGGRGETQYF.

V gene TRBV10-3 combines with J gene TRBJ2-3; possible D gene TRBD2, 6 bases. Germline CDR1 and CDR2: ENHRY and SYGVKD. The CDR3 is 16 residues long. V lost 0 bases and J lost 4, with 14 bases in between. This CDR3 is CAISESGGTVADTQYF. CDR3 sequence (DNA): TGTGCCATCAGTGAGTCTGGCGGGACCGTAGCAGATACGCAGTATTTT.

Concerning this clone itself: Other nucleotide sequences from this sample produce the same CDR3. V and J are TRBV27 and TRBJ1-1; no firm D call. V gave up 3 bases and J gave up 5 bases, with 34 bases separating them. The CDR3 runs 21 residues. Germline values: CDR1 MNHEY, CDR2 SMNVEV (reference sequence). CDR3 nucleotide sequence: TGTGCCAGCAGTTTGGGCCGCGGTGTGGGTCGCACTAAGACCCACGGGACTGAAGCTTTCTTT. The encoded protein is CASSLGRGVGRTKTHGTEAFF.

This chain uses TRBV12-3 or TRBV12-4 with TRBJ2-3; D gene uncertain. The CDR3 has 12 residues. V was trimmed by 5 bases and J by 5 bases, leaving 8 bases between them. The CDR3 is CASSDVVDTQYF. DNA for the CDR3: TGTGCCAGCAGTGACGTAGTAGATACGCAGTATTTT.

The rearrangement links TRBV11-2 to TRBJ2-1, with 7 bases lining up with TRBD2. The CDR3 runs to 16 residues. Unmatched junction bases numbered 6, after V lost 1 base and J lost 3 bases. CDR1 SGHAT and CDR2 FQNNGV come from the germline V gene. The CDR3 sequence is CASSLAVGGYYNEQFF. Written as DNA, the CDR3 is TGTGCCAGCAGCTTAGCAGTGGGAGGGTACTACAATGAGCAGTTCTTC.

The V gene is TRBV7-3, the J gene TRBJ2-5; D is uncertain. The germline V gene encodes CDR1 SGHTA and CDR2 FQGTGA. Trimming removed 5 bases at V and 5 bases at J, with 12 bases between. The CDR3 spans 13 residues. The CDR3 nucleotides read TGTGCCAGCAGCCCCTCAGGCTCGGAGACCCAGTACTTC. Encoded protein: CASSPSGSETQYF.

This rearrangement joins TRBV7-3 to TRBJ2-5, with a weak D call TRBD2 (5 bases). CDR1 and CDR2 from the germline V gene are SGHTA and FQGTGA. The CDR3 runs 15 residues. Trimming pared 5 bases from V and 2 bases from J, leaving 15 bases between. The DNA for the CDR3 is TGTGCCAGCAGCCCCGGTACTAGTCAACAAGAGACCCAGTACTTC. This sequence encodes CASSPGTSQQETQYF.

This rearrangement joins TRBV28 to TRBJ2-4; D is uncertain. V was clipped by 4 bases and J by 0 bases, with 4 bases between them. Germline loops: CDR1 MDHEN, CDR2 SYDVKM. This CDR3 is built from 13 residues. CDR3 sequence reads: CASSSRAKNIQYF. The CDR3 coding sequence is TGTGCCAGCAGTTCGAGAGCCAAAAACATTCAGTACTTC.

The chain employs TRBV5-1 and TRBJ1-2; tentative D call: TRBD1 (5 bases). V dropped 2 bases and J dropped 8 bases, with 10 bases sitting between them. Germline assignment: CDR1 SGHRS and CDR2 YFSETQ. This CDR3 is 12 amino acids long. The CDR3: CASSFQGEGYTF. DNA for the CDR3: TGCGCCAGCAGCTTTCAAGGGGAAGGCTACACCTTC. Drawing the rest from reference TRBV5-1 and TRBJ1-2, the complete variable domain is KAGVTQTPRYLIKTRGQQVTLSCSPISGHRSVSWYQQTPGQGLQFLFEYFSETQRNKGNFPGRFSGRQFSNSRSEMNVSTLELGDSALYLCASSFQGEGYTFGSGTRLTVV.

CDR3 in amino acids: CSDLRVGGSTHEQFF. The CDR3 bases are TGCAGCGATCTCAGAGTGGGCGGCTCCACCCATGAGCAGTTCTTC. This chain links TRBV29-1 with TRBJ2-1; D gene unclear. The CDR3 is made up of 15 amino acids. The germline V and J ends were trimmed by 7 bases and 8 bases, with 24 bases remaining between them. Germline values: CDR1 SQVTM, CDR2 ANQGSEA.

The rearrangement joins TRBV7-9 to TRBJ2-2, with a weak D call TRBD1 (6 bases). CDR1 is SEHNR, CDR2 FQNEAQ, per germline (reference sequence). The CDR3 covers 14 residues. V was clipped by 4 bases and J by 5 bases, with 11 bases between them. The CDR3 protein is CASSSQGGTGELFF. The CDR3, as DNA: TGTGCCAGCAGCTCACAGGGTGGGACCGGGGAGCTGTTTTTT.

The chain carries TRBV19 and TRBJ2-5; a possible D gene is TRBD2 (6 bases). Trimming pared 8 bases from V and 4 bases from J, leaving 14 bases between. Germline V gives CDR1 LNHDA, CDR2 SQIVND (reference sequence). The CDR3 has 13 residues. The DNA of the CDR3 is TGTGCCAGTTCCGCGGGAATGACAGAGACCCAGTACTTC. Its translation: CASSAGMTETQYF.